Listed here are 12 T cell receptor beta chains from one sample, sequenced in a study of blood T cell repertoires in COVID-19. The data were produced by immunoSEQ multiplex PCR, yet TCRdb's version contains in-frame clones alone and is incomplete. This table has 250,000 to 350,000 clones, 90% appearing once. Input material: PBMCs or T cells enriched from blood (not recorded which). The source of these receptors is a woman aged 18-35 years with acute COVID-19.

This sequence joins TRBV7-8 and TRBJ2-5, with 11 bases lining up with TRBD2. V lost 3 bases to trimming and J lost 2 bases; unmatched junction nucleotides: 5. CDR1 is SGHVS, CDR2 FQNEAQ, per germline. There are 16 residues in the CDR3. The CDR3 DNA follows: TGTGCCAGCAGCTTGGGGACTAGCGGTAATCAAGAGACCCAGTACTTC. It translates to CASSLGTSGNQETQYF.

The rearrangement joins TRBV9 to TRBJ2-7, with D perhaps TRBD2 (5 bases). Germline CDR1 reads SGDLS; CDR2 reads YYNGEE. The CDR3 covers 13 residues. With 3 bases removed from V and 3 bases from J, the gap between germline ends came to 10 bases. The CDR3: CASSGGMGYEQYF. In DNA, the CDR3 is TGTGCCAGCAGCGGAGGGATGGGCTACGAGCAGTACTTC. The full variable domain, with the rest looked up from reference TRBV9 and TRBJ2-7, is DSGVTQTPKHLITATGQRVTLRCSPRSGDLSVYWYQQSLDQGLQFLIQYYNGEERAKGNILERFSAQQFPDLHSELNLSSLELGDSALYFCASSGGMGYEQYFGPGTRLTVT.

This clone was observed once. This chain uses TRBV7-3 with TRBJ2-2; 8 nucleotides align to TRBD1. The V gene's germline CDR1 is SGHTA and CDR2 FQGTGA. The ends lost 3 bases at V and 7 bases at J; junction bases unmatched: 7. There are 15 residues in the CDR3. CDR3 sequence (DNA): TGTGCCAGCAGCTTGAGAGGACAGGGTGGCGGGGAGCTGTTTTTT. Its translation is CASSLRGQGGGELFF.

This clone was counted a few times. CDR3 sequence (DNA): TGTGCCAGCAGCCAATCGAGAAGGCTAGCGGATTACAATGAGCAGTTCTTC. This translates into CASSQSRRLADYNEQFF. The chain carries TRBV14 and TRBJ2-1, with 7 positions matching TRBD2. This CDR3 contains 17 residues. The germline V gene has CDR1 SGHDN and CDR2 FVKESK. V lost 2 bases to trimming and J lost 4 bases; unmatched junction nucleotides: 11. The full variable domain, in which reference TRBV14 and TRBJ2-1 provide the parts outside the CDR3, is EAGVTQFPSHSVIEKGQTVTLRCDPISGHDNLYWYRRVMGKEIKFLLHFVKESKQDESGMPNNRFLAERTGGTYSTLKVQPAELEDSGVYFCASSQSRRLADYNEQFFGPGTRLTVL.

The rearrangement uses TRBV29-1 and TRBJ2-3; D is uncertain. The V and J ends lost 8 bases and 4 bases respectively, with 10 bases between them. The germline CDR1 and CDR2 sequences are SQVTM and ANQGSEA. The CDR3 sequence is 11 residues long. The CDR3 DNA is TGCAGCACCCGGGTCCCAGATACGCAGTATTTT. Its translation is CSTRVPDTQYF.

CDR3 sequence (DNA): TGTGCCAGTACAGGTCAAATGAGGGACGAGCAGTACTTC. It yields the protein CASTGQMRDEQYF. The chain uses TRBV19 and TRBJ2-7, with D possibly being TRBD2 (5 bases). Looked up from germline, CDR1 is LNHDA and CDR2 is SQIVND (reference sequence). With 7 bases removed from V and 5 bases from J, the gap between germline ends came to 15 bases. The CDR3 runs 13 residues. The full variable domain, in which reference TRBV19 and TRBJ2-7 provide the parts outside the CDR3, is DGGITQSPKYLFRKEGQNVTLSCEQNLNHDAMYWYRQDPGQGLRLIYYSQIVNDFQKGDIAEGYSVSREKKESFPLTVTSAQKNPTAFYLCASTGQMRDEQYFGPGTRLTVT.

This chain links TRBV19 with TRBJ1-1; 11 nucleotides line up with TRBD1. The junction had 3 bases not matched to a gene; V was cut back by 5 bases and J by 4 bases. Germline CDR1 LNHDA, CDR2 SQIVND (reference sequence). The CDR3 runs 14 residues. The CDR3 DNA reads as TGTGCCAGTAGTCTCGGGACAGGGGGCACTGAAGCTTTCTTT. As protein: CASSLGTGGTEAFF.

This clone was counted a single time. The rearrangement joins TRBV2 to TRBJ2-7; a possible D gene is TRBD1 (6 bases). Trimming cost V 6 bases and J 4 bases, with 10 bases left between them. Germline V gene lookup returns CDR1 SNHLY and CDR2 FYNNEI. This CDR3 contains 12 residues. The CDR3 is CASSGDIYEQYF. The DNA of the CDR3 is TGTGCCAGCAGCGGGGACATTTACGAGCAGTACTTC.

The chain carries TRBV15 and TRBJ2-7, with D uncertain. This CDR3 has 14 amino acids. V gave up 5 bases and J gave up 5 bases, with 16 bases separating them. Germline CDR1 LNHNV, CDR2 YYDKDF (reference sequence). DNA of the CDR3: TGTGCCACCAGCGAAGAACTCCAATCCAACGAGCAGTACTTC. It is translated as CATSEELQSNEQYF. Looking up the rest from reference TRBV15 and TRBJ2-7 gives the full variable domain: DAMVIQNPRYQVTQFGKPVTLSCSQTLNHNVMYWYQQKSSQAPKLLFHYYDKDFNNEADTPDNFQSRRPNTSFCFLDIRSPGLGDTAMYLCATSEELQSNEQYFGPGTRLTVT.

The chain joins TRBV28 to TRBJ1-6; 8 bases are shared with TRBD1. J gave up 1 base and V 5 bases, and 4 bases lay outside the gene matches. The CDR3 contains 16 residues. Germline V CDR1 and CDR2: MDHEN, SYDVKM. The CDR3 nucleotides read TGTGCCAGCAGTCCGACAGGGGAATCCTATAATTCACCCCTCCACTTT. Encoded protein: CASSPTGESYNSPLHF.

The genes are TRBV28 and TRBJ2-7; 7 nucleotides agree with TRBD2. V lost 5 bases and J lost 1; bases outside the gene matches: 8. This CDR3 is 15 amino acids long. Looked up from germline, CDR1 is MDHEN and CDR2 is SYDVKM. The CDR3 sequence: CASSLSSGGSYEQYF. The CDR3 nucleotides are TGTGCCAGCAGTCTTTCTAGCGGAGGTTCCTACGAGCAGTACTTC.

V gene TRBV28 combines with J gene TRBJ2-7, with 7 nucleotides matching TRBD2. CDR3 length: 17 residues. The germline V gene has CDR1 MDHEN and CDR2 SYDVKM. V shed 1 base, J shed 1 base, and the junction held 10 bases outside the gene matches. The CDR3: CASSLSASGGLSYEQYF. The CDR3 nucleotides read TGTGCCAGCAGTTTATCGGCTAGCGGAGGACTGTCCTACGAGCAGTACTTC.